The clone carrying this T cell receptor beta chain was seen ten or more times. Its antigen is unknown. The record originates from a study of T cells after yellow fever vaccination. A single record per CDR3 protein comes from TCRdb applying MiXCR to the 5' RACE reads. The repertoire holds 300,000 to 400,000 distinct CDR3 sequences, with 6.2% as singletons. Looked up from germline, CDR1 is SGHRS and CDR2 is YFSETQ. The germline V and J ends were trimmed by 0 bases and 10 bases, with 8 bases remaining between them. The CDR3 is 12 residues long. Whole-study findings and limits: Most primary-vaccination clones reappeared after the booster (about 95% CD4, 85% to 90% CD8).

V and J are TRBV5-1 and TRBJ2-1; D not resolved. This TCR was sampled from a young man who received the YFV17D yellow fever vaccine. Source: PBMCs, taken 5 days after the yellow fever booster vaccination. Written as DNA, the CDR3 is TGCGCCAGCAGCTTGGTAGACGGGGAGCAGTTCTTC. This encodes CASSLVDGEQFF.